This T cell receptor (beta chain) was sequenced during a study of T cells in localized non-small cell lung cancer (dated by TCRdb to the early 2020s). Regarding the complete study: The study analyzed T cell repertoires of 200 to 250 early-stage NSCLC patients, comparing tumors and uninvolved tumor-adjacent lungs. Of the NSCLC patients, about 130 were male and about a hundred were female, and the mean age was around 70 years. The cohort comprised roughly 230 treatment-naïve NSCLC patients with resected, localized lung tumors.

Findings and caveats that apply to the study as a whole: A median of about 61 of the top 100 tumor clones turned up in the paired uninvolved adjacent lung, and under 30 of those clones also ranked among the top 100 of that same adjacent lung. Because of the exploratory design, TCR variables were selected using unadjusted p-values without false-discovery rate correction. Uninvolved tumor-adjacent lung showed the highest T cell clonality, higher than tumor, which suggests more focused antigenic responses in the uninvolved tumor-adjacent lung. Longer overall survival was associated with higher blood T cell density, whereas shorter survival was associated with higher adjacent-lung clonality. Because multi-region tumor sequencing was not performed, intratumor heterogeneity could not be ruled out.

At diagnosis, tumor, uninvolved tumor-adjacent lung and peripheral blood were collected and then preserved as a mix of FFPE and fresh-frozen material. For TCR repertoire profiling, blood samples were analyzed in the form of peripheral blood mononuclear cells. V is clipped by 4 bases and J by 7 bases, and the sequence between their germline boundaries is 6 bases long. CDR1 and CDR2 are read off the germline V gene as SGHDT and YYEEEE. Including cysteine and phenylalanine, the CDR3 has 10 amino acids. Only the CDR3 DNA stays, 30 bases, in frame from base 1. TCR beta CDR3 regions were sequenced from DNA using the immunoSEQ Assay. The original pipeline was this. T cell density was computed as TCR beta template counts normalized to usable DNA estimated by amplifying housekeeping genes. Using the preseqR package, richness was estimated by extrapolating to 120,000 templates for tissue samples and 400,000 templates for PBMC samples. Clonality was taken to be one minus Pielou's evenness. Tissue-enriched TCRs were identified through differential abundance testing performed on productive amino-acid clonotypes, with a minimum total count of 5 and an alpha of 0.1. The Jaccard Index and the Morisita Overlap Index were used to measure how much the repertoires overlapped between compartments. TCR beta CDR3s were clustered by GLIPH together with public tetramer-defined viral CDR3s, and at least three viral sequences plus V-gene enrichment were required for viral motifs. This is the immuneACCESS table as TCRdb keeps it, with only in-frame sequences that have V and J called. A part of the clones is gone; compared with another copy, unresolved V genes explain less than half, and the rest is unexplained. That table furnishes V, J and clone size, whereas the DNA furnished D and trimming. The sample table records 20,000 to 25,000 clones; about nine tenths of these occur just once. The ten top clones hold 22% of the sample.

As concerns this clone: The antigen this receptor binds is unknown. There are no base qualities to consult, and no much larger clone falls within one base.

The origin of this receptor is a man aged 40-75 years with stage II squamous cell lung carcinoma. The chain employs TRBV5-6 and TRBJ2-7; the D gene identity is not certain. The sequenced sample was PBMCs, obtained before any cancer treatment. The sequenced DNA: TGTGCCAGCAGCCCTGGAGAGCAGTACTTC. This encodes CASSPGEQYF.